The 22 T cell receptor beta chains below were found in one sample sequenced in a study of T cells in localized non-small cell lung cancer. Generated by immunoSEQ multiplex PCR, the TCRdb table keeps only in-frame clones and is missing some. Found here are about 7,000 clones, around 50% of them singletons; the top ten hold about 2.8%. The specimen was lymph node tissue, collected before any cancer treatment. These TCRs come from a female donor over 55 with stage I lung adenocarcinoma.

This clone has just a few counts. This rearrangement joins TRBV19 to TRBJ2-1, with 8 bases lining up with TRBD2. The V gene end was trimmed by 7 bases and the J gene end by 4 bases; junction bases not matched to a gene: 9. This CDR3 is 15 amino acids long. Germline V lookup: CDR1 LNHDA, CDR2 SQIVND (reference sequence). The CDR3 sequence: CASTAAGGLYNEQFF. In nucleotides, the CDR3 is TGTGCCAGTACCGCGGCGGGAGGACTTTACAATGAGCAGTTCTTC.

This clone was observed once. This chain joins TRBV14 and TRBJ1-6; 10 bases agree with TRBD1. The V and J ends lost 2 bases and 10 bases, in that order; junction bases with no gene match: 2. From germline, CDR1 is SGHDN and CDR2 FVKESK. The CDR3 is 14 residues long. The CDR3 DNA is TGTGCCAGCAGCCAATGGACAGGGGGGTCACCCCTCCACTTT. It encodes CASSQWTGGSPLHF.

In its sample, this clone was seen a few times. CDR3 in DNA: TGTGCCAGCAGTTCCCGGTTCGGAGAGACCCAGTACTTC. This encodes CASSSRFGETQYF. J is TRBJ2-5 and V is TRBV6-8; D is ambiguous. CDR1 is MNHGY, CDR2 SAAAGT, per germline. V was trimmed by 4 bases and J by 4 bases, leaving 10 bases between them. CDR3 size: 13 residues.

J is TRBJ1-1 and V is TRBV30; a possible D gene is TRBD1 (6 bases). Trimming left V 2 bases short and J 5 bases short, with 15 bases between. This CDR3 spans 14 amino acids. Germline V lookup: CDR1 GTSNPN, CDR2 SVGIG (reference sequence). CDR3: CAWSHTRGRTEAFF. In DNA form, the CDR3 reads TGTGCCTGGAGTCATACCAGGGGTCGGACTGAAGCTTTCTTT.

This clone was observed a few times. The chain joins TRBV7-5 to TRBJ2-5; the tabulated D call, TRBD2, remains unverified against the DNA. TRBV7-5 is deemed a pseudogene. This CDR3 is 14 amino acids long. DNA for the CDR3: TGTGCCAGCAGCTTGGGGCGGGGCCAAGAGACCCAGTACTTC. It is translated as CASSLGRGQETQYF.

This clone has only a few counts. The rearrangement links TRBV11-3 to TRBJ1-2; 7 bases agree with TRBD1. The V gene's germline CDR1 is SGHNT and CDR2 YENEEA. CDR3 length: 17 amino acids. V trimming: 4 bases; J trimming: 4 bases; junction bases outside the gene matches: 15. CDR3 sequence: CASSSGLMGQQIYGYTF. DNA for the CDR3: TGTGCCAGCAGCTCGGGGTTAATGGGACAGCAGATCTATGGCTACACCTTC.

This chain uses TRBV9 with TRBJ1-2; no definite D call. Germline CDR1 reads SGDLS; CDR2 reads YYNGEE. The length of the CDR3 is 15 residues. V gave up 8 bases and J gave up 0 bases, with 17 bases separating them. Here the CDR3 reads CASSPAGMANYGYTF. The CDR3, as DNA: TGTGCCAGTAGTCCCGCAGGAATGGCTAACTATGGCTACACCTTC. The full variable domain, completed using reference TRBV9 and TRBJ1-2, is DSGVTQTPKHLITATGQRVTLRCSPRSGDLSVYWYQQSLDQGLQFLIQYYNGEERAKGNILERFSAQQFPDLHSELNLSSLELGDSALYFCASSPAGMANYGYTFGSGTRLTVV.

The genes are TRBV28 and TRBJ2-7, with 10 bases that match TRBD2. Germline CDR1 and CDR2: MDHEN and SYDVKM. The CDR3 length is 14 residues. V shed 2 bases and J 6 bases; nucleotides not matched to a gene: 4. For the CDR3, the DNA is TGTGCCAGCAGTTTACTGACTAGCGGGCGCGAGCAGTACTTC. Amino acids: CASSLLTSGREQYF.

This clone qualifies as medium-sized. The chain has TRBV6-8 and TRBJ1-2; D is ambiguous. The CDR3 has 15 residues. V lost 2 bases and J lost 0, with 10 bases in between. CDR1 and CDR2 (germline): MNHGY, SAAAGT. The DNA for the CDR3 is TGTGCCAGCAGTTACGGACTCGGGGCTAACTATGGCTACACCTTC. Translation: CASSYGLGANYGYTF.

This clone is labeled medium-sized. The CDR3 is CAITPGGERLTGELFF. The CDR3 bases are TGTGCCATCACCCCGGGCGGGGAAAGGCTTACCGGGGAGCTGTTTTTT. The genes are TRBV6-8 and TRBJ2-2; D is possibly TRBD2 (6 bases). There are 16 residues in the CDR3. V was pared by 10 bases and J by 5 bases, with 23 bases between. Looked up from germline, CDR1 is MNHGY and CDR2 is SAAAGT.

The chain is built from TRBV7-6 and TRBJ2-1, with 12 bases lining up with TRBD1. The CDR3 has 21 residues. Trimming at V came to 3 bases and at J to 0 bases, leaving 15 bases not matched to a gene. CDR1 is SGHVS and CDR2 is FNYEAQ in the germline V gene. CDR3 DNA sequence: TGTGCCAGCAGCTTGGGATACCGGGACAGGGGGCCTAAGAGCTCCTACAATGAGCAGTTCTTC. It codes for CASSLGYRDRGPKSSYNEQFF. Full variable domain (rest looked up from reference TRBV7-6 and TRBJ2-1): GAGVSQSPRYKVTKRGQDVALRCDPISGHVSLYWYRQALGQGPEFLTYFNYEAQQDKSGLPNDRFSAERPEGSISTLTIQRTEQRDSAMYRCASSLGYRDRGPKSSYNEQFFGPGTRLTVL.

This clone rates as medium-sized. The chain joins TRBV6-8 to TRBJ2-5, with D maybe TRBD1 (5 bases). This CDR3 comprises 14 residues. CDR1 and CDR2 (germline): MNHGY, SAAAGT. The ends were cut back, 2 bases at V and 7 bases at J, with 14 bases in the middle. CDR3 nucleotides: TGTGCCAGCAGTTACGATACAGGTCCGGGGACCCAGTACTTC. This gives the protein CASSYDTGPGTQYF.

The chain has TRBV6-8 and TRBJ2-7; TRBD2 matches 15 bases. Trimming took 6 bases from V and 2 from J; bases not matched to a gene: 8. The CDR3 contains 17 residues. Looked up from germline, CDR1 is MNHGY and CDR2 is SAAAGT. CDR3 protein: CASSPGTSGGRTYEQYF. CDR3 DNA sequence: TGTGCCAGCAGCCCCGGGACTAGCGGGGGGCGAACCTACGAGCAGTACTTC.

This clone has a single count. The V gene is TRBV19, the J gene TRBJ1-5, with D unclear. Germline CDR1 LNHDA, CDR2 SQIVND (reference sequence). CDR3 length equals 13 residues. V dropped 2 bases and J dropped 5 bases, with 7 bases sitting between them. CDR3 DNA sequence: TGTGCCAGTAGTATATACAAGGATCAGCCCCAGCATTTT. Translated: CASSIYKDQPQHF.

The chain joins TRBV19 to TRBJ1-1; a possible D gene is TRBD1 (5 bases). Germline assignment: CDR1 LNHDA and CDR2 SQIVND (reference sequence). The CDR3 loop spans 14 amino acids. V shed 0 bases and J shed 3 bases, with 8 bases lying between them. Here the CDR3 DNA reads TGTGCCAGTAGTATAGAAGAGGGGTACACTGAAGCTTTCTTT. This translates into CASSIEEGYTEAFF.

This clone turned up a few times. Germline is not matched at one junction end, which may reflect a read error. An ambiguous or unread base is present, and the residue it codes for is denoted X. This chain connects TRBV28 to TRBJ1-5; unclear D gene. This CDR3 is 16 amino acids long. Germline CDR1 is MDHEN and CDR2 is SYDVKM. The CDR3 region has the DNA TGTRCCAGCAGTTTGGGCGCTCGGGCAGGCCCGGAGCCCCAGCATTTT. Its protein is CXSSLGARAGPEPQHF.

In its sample, this clone was seen a few times. The chain has TRBV11-3 and TRBJ1-1; TRBD1 might be the D (5 bases). V was trimmed by 0 bases and J by 6 bases, leaving 11 bases between them. The CDR3 is 14 residues long. The V gene's germline CDR1 is SGHNT and CDR2 YENEEA. As DNA, the CDR3 is TGTGCCAGCAGCTTAGACGGGGGTCAGTCTGAAGCTTTCTTT. Encoded protein: CASSLDGGQSEAFF. Full variable domain (remainder filled in from reference TRBV11-3 and TRBJ1-1): EAGVVQSPRYKIIEKKQPVAFWCNPISGHNTLYWYLQNLGQGPELLIRYENEEAVDDSQLPKDRFSAERLKGVDSTLKIQPAELGDSAVYLCASSLDGGQSEAFFGQGTRLTVV.

The chain joins TRBV19 to TRBJ2-7; D uncertain. This CDR3 spans 14 amino acids. Trimming removed 5 bases from V and 0 bases from J, with 11 bases in between. The germline gives CDR1 LNHDA, CDR2 SQIVND (reference sequence). The CDR3 sequence: CASSRAADSYEQYF. The DNA of the CDR3 is TGTGCCAGTAGTCGCGCGGCGGACTCCTACGAGCAGTACTTC.

This clone was recorded a few times. This rearrangement joins TRBV6-8 to TRBJ2-7, with D possibly matching TRBD2 (6 bases). The CDR3 contains 15 residues. V was shortened by 2 bases and J by 6 bases, with 17 bases between the two germline ends. Germline V gives CDR1 MNHGY, CDR2 SAAAGT. The CDR3 spells CASSYDASALREQYF. CDR3 coding DNA: TGTGCCAGCAGTTACGATGCTAGCGCCCTGCGCGAGCAGTACTTC.

This rearrangement joins TRBV28 to TRBJ2-3, with D perhaps TRBD1 or TRBD2 (5 bases each). This CDR3 region has 13 residues. The germline CDR1 and CDR2 sequences are MDHEN and SYDVKM. Trimming removed 5 bases at V and 3 bases at J, with 9 bases between. CDR3 bases: TGTGCCAGCAGTGGGGGTCTTACAGATACGCAGTATTTT. It specifies CASSGGLTDTQYF. Variable domain in full (rest from reference TRBV28 and TRBJ2-3): DVKVTQSSRYLVKRTGEKVFLECVQDMDHENMFWYRQDPGLGLRLIYFSYDVKMKEKGDIPEGYSVSREKKERFSLILESASTNQTSMYLCASSGGLTDTQYFGPGTRLTVL.

The J gene is TRBJ1-1, the V gene TRBV11-3; D gene uncertain. The germline gives CDR1 SGHNT, CDR2 YENEEA. The CDR3 is 15 amino acids. With 5 bases removed from V and 6 bases from J, the gap between germline ends came to 19 bases. For the CDR3, the DNA is TGTGCCAGCAGCGGGTCCTTTGGAGGGCTGGCTGAAGCTTTCTTT. This translates into CASSGSFGGLAEAFF. Looking up the rest from reference TRBV11-3 and TRBJ1-1 gives the full variable domain: EAGVVQSPRYKIIEKKQPVAFWCNPISGHNTLYWYLQNLGQGPELLIRYENEEAVDDSQLPKDRFSAERLKGVDSTLKIQPAELGDSAVYLCASSGSFGGLAEAFFGQGTRLTVV.

This clone was observed a handful of times. The gene calls are TRBV6-9 and TRBJ2-3, with a tentative D call TRBD1 (5 bases). Trimming shortened V by 6 bases and J by 2 bases, and 15 bases separated the two germline ends. The CDR3 totals 15 residues. The V gene's germline CDR1 is MNHGY and CDR2 SVAAGI. The CDR3 nucleotides read TGTGCCAGCAGGACCGGGTCCAGGGTCACAGATACGCAGTATTTT. Translated, it gives CASRTGSRVTDTQYF.